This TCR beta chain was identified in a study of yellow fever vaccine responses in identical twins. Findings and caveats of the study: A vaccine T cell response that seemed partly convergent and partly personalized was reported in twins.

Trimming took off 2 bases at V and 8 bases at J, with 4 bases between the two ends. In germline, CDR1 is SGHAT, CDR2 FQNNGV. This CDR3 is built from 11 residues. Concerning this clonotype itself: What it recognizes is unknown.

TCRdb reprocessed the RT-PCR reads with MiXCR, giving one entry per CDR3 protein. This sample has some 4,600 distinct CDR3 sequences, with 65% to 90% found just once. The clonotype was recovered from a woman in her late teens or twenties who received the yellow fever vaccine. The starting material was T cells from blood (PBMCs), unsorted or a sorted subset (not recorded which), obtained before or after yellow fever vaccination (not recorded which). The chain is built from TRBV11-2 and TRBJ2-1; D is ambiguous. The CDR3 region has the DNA TGTGCCAGCAGCTTATCATATGAGCAGTTCTTC. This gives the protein CASSLSYEQFF.